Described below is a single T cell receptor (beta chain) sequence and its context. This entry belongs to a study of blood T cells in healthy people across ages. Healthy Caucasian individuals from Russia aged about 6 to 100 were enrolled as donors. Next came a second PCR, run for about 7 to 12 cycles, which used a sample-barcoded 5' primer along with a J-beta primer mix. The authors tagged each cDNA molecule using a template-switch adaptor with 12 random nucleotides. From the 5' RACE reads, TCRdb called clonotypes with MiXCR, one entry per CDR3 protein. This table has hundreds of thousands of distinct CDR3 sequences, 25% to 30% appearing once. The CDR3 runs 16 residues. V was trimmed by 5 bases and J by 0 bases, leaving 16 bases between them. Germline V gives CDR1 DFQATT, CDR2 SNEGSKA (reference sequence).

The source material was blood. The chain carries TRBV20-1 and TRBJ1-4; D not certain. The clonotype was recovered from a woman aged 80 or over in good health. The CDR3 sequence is CSAPPPSETTNEKLFF. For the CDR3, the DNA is TGCAGTGCTCCGCCTCCCTCGGAGACAACTAATGAAAAACTGTTTTTT.